These 24 T cell receptor beta chains were sequenced from one sample in a study of post-analysis software for immune sequencing data. General study points: A few TRBV segments appeared more often in patients than in controls, and TRBV5-6, TRBV5-1 and TRBV20-1 were among these.

Antigens for these TCRs are unknown. Each TCR beta cDNA library carried unique molecular identifiers. One entry per CDR3 protein, called by TCRdb with MiXCR from the PCR reads. Among about 820,000 distinct CDR3 sequences listed, approximately 53% were seen once. Sequencing was carried out using blood. The source of these receptors is a girl aged 10 to 17 with multiple sclerosis.

This clonotype was counted a few times. The chain has TRBV12-3 or TRBV12-4 and TRBJ1-6; maybe TRBD1 (5 bases). V was shortened by 4 bases and J by 7 bases, with 14 bases between the two germline ends. This CDR3 comprises 15 residues. The CDR3 region is CASSWRLGGNSPLHF. The DNA of the CDR3 is TGTGCCAGCAGTTGGCGACTGGGGGGGAATTCACCCCTCCACTTT.

In its sample, this clonotype was seen a few times. The chain combines TRBV5-1 with TRBJ1-2; D perhaps matches TRBD1 (6 bases). This CDR3 is built from 14 residues. V gave up 5 bases and J gave up 4 bases, with 15 bases separating them. The V gene's germline CDR1 is SGHRS and CDR2 YFSETQ. The CDR3 sequence is CASRTGLTSYGYTF. The DNA of the CDR3 is TGCGCCAGCAGGACAGGATTAACTTCCTATGGCTACACCTTC.

This chain joins TRBV12-3 or TRBV12-4 and TRBJ2-4; 13 bases line up with TRBD2. J was trimmed by 3 bases and V by 3 bases; bases with no gene match: 11. This CDR3 is built from 19 residues. The CDR3 DNA is TGTGCCAGCAGTTTGGGGACTAGCGGGGATGGGGGGGTCAAAAACATTCAGTACTTC. Translated: CASSLGTSGDGGVKNIQYF.

This clonotype was found once. The J gene is TRBJ2-3, the V gene TRBV6-5; tentatively, D is TRBD2 (7 bases). Looked up from germline, CDR1 is MNHEY and CDR2 is SVGAGI. There are 12 residues in the CDR3. V was shortened by 11 bases and J by 2 bases, with 11 bases between the two germline ends. The CDR3 reads CAGGGYTDTQYF. DNA for the CDR3: TGTGCCGGCGGGGGCTACACAGATACGCAGTATTTT.

This chain joins TRBV7-9 and TRBJ2-4; D gene uncertain. The CDR3 totals 17 residues. The V end lost 7 bases, the J end lost 3 bases, and 22 bases lay between the germline ends. Germline V gene sequence: CDR1 SEHNR, CDR2 FQNEAQ (reference sequence). The DNA of the CDR3 is TGTGCCAGCACCCAATCCGAGCTCGGGCTAGTCAAAAACATTCAGTACTTC. Its translation: CASTQSELGLVKNIQYF.

In its sample, this clonotype was seen a few times. A much larger clone differs from this one at a single base, so this may be a read error. The chain links TRBV7-6 to TRBJ1-5; D ambiguous. Germline CDR1 reads SGHVS; CDR2 reads FNYEAQ. V was clipped by 4 bases and J by 0 bases, with 4 bases between them. The CDR3 length is 13 residues. CDR3 in DNA: TGTGCCAGCAGCTCCCATAGCAATCAGCCCCAGCATTTT. It encodes CASSSHSNQPQHF. The whole variable domain, filled in from reference TRBV7-6 and TRBJ1-5, reads GAGVSQSPRYKVTKRGQDVALRCDPISGHVSLYWYRQALGQGPEFLTYFNYEAQQDKSGLPNDRFSAERPEGSISTLTIQRTEQRDSAMYRCASSSHSNQPQHFGDGTRLSIL.

The chain combines TRBV12-5 with TRBJ1-4; D is unresolved. The germline CDR1 and CDR2 sequences are LGHNT and FRNRAP. The CDR3 is made up of 14 amino acids. Trimming left V 5 bases short and J 5 bases short, with 12 bases between. The CDR3 sequence: CASGRESVNEKLFF. CDR3 coding DNA: TGTGCTAGTGGTCGGGAATCGGTAAATGAAAAACTGTTTTTT.

This clonotype has a handful of counts. The rearrangement uses TRBV29-1 and TRBJ2-5; D is ambiguous. CDR1 SQVTM and CDR2 ANQGSEA come from the germline V gene. The CDR3 covers 12 residues. V was trimmed by 6 bases and J by 3 bases, leaving 11 bases between them. The CDR3 DNA follows: TGCAGCGTCGGGCAGGCAAAAGAGACCCAGTACTTC. Translating it yields CSVGQAKETQYF.

This clonotype was counted only a few times. The V call is TRBV2, the J call TRBJ1-1; no firm D call. Deletions cut 7 bases from V and 1 base from J, with 13 bases between. Germline-derived CDR1 and CDR2 are SNHLY and FYNNEI. This CDR3 has 14 residues. CDR3 bases: TGTGCCAGCACGCCGACACAGCCGAACACTGAAGCTTTCTTT. Its protein is CASTPTQPNTEAFF.

This clonotype was seen a handful of times. The V and J genes are TRBV29-1 and TRBJ1-1, with unresolved D. V dropped 8 bases and J dropped 0 bases, with 10 bases sitting between them. CDR1 is SQVTM, CDR2 ANQGSEA, per germline. The CDR3 covers 12 residues. The CDR3 nucleotides read TGCAGCTCTCGGCTATTGAACACTGAAGCTTTCTTT. It yields the protein CSSRLLNTEAFF.

The chain recombines TRBV7-9 with TRBJ2-6; D uncertain. This CDR3 comprises 18 residues. Trimming shortened V by 4 bases and J by 0 bases, and 16 bases separated the two germline ends. From germline, CDR1 is SEHNR and CDR2 FQNEAQ (reference sequence). The CDR3 reads CASSSHRVEISGANVLTF. As DNA, the CDR3 is TGTGCCAGCAGCTCGCATCGGGTGGAAATCTCTGGGGCCAACGTCCTGACTTTC.

The sample holds one count of this clonotype. The V gene is TRBV20-1, the J gene TRBJ1-2; D may be TRBD1 (6 bases). The CDR3 length is 15 residues. The germline gives CDR1 DFQATT, CDR2 SNEGSKA (reference sequence). V was shortened by 3 bases and J by 7 bases, with 21 bases between the two germline ends. CDR3 coding DNA: TGCAGTGCTAGCCCCTCGGGGGGGCAGGGAAGTGGCTACACCTTC. It codes for CSASPSGGQGSGYTF.

The chain is built from TRBV20-1 and TRBJ1-6, with 7 bases that match TRBD1. The CDR3 loop spans 14 amino acids. Looked up from germline, CDR1 is DFQATT and CDR2 is SNEGSKA (reference sequence). V shed 5 bases, J shed 5 bases, and the junction held 6 bases outside the gene matches. CDR3 protein: CSARPGTDNSPLHF. CDR3 bases: TGCAGTGCTCGCCCCGGGACAGATAATTCACCCCTCCACTTT.

V and J are TRBV7-3 and TRBJ2-1; D tentatively fits TRBD1 or TRBD2 (5 bases each). The CDR3 has 14 amino acids. Trimming removed 4 bases at V and 8 bases at J, with 15 bases between. CDR1 and CDR2 from the germline V gene are SGHTA and FQGTGA. CDR3 bases: TGTGCCAGCAGCTCCTCGGGGCTTTCCCATGAGCAGTTCTTC. Translation: CASSSSGLSHEQFF.

CDR3 coding DNA: TGTGCCAGCAGCGTAGGACAGGGGGTTATGTCGATTCAGTACTTC. Protein product: CASSVGQGVMSIQYF. The gene calls are TRBV7-2 and TRBJ2-4, with 10 nucleotides matching TRBD1. The CDR3 has 15 amino acids. The junction had 11 bases not matched to a gene; V was cut back by 5 bases and J by 10 bases. Germline values: CDR1 SGHTA, CDR2 FQGNSA.

This clonotype showed up just once. In DNA, the CDR3 is TGTGCCAGCAGTTACTCGACTAGCGGGCTACCCTACGAGCAGTACTTC. This translates into CASSYSTSGLPYEQYF. The V gene is TRBV6-2 or TRBV6-3, the J gene TRBJ2-7, with TRBD2 identical over 10 bases. J gave up 2 bases and V 0 bases, and 4 bases lay outside the gene matches. The CDR3 runs to 16 residues. CDR1 is MNHEY and CDR2 is SVGEGT in the germline V gene.

This clonotype occurred a few times. The V call is TRBV20-1, the J call TRBJ1-2; TRBD1 is a possible D gene (5 bases). The CDR3 is 15 amino acids. Germline assignment: CDR1 DFQATT and CDR2 SNEGSKA (reference sequence). The V and J ends lost 0 bases and 1 base respectively, with 12 bases between them. CDR3 sequence: CSARDYRSLNYGYTF. The CDR3 DNA sequence: TGCAGTGCTAGAGATTACAGGAGTCTTAACTATGGCTACACCTTC.

Only a few counts were recorded for this clonotype. The gene calls are TRBV7-3 and TRBJ2-5, with no clear D. The J call is doubtful: the DNA matches TRBJ2-7 better. This CDR3 spans 10 amino acids. The germline V gene has CDR1 SGHTA and CDR2 FQGTGA. CDR3 loop: CASILGEQYF. The CDR3 DNA reads as TGTGCCAGCATTCTGGGCGAGCAGTACTTC.

The sample holds a few counts of this clonotype. The gene calls are TRBV4-1 and TRBJ2-1; TRBD2 agrees at 13 bases. CDR1 is MGHRA and CDR2 is YSYEKL in the germline V gene. The V segment lost 0 bases and the J segment 6 bases; nucleotides outside the gene matches: 5. CDR3 size: 17 residues. This CDR3 reads CASSQDDGTSGTNEQFF. CDR3 DNA: TGCGCCAGCAGCCAAGATGACGGGACTAGCGGGACCAATGAGCAGTTCTTC.

V usage is TRBV6-1 and J usage is TRBJ2-7; the D gene is possibly TRBD2 (5 bases). CDR3 length equals 15 residues. Germline CDR1 and CDR2: MNHNS and SASEGT. V gave up 3 bases and J gave up 6 bases, with 18 bases separating them. CDR3 sequence reads: CASSEIRGVGFEQYF. The CDR3 DNA reads TGTGCCAGCAGTGAGATACGGGGAGTCGGGTTCGAGCAGTACTTC.

This clonotype was observed a few times. The chain links TRBV2 to TRBJ2-5, with 8 bases that match TRBD1. CDR1 SNHLY and CDR2 FYNNEI come from the germline V gene. The junction had 4 bases not matched to a gene; V was cut back by 2 bases and J by 2 bases. This CDR3 spans 15 amino acids. The CDR3 region has the DNA TGTGCCAGCAGTGAAAGCAGGGGGCTTCAAGAGACCCAGTACTTC. It translates to CASSESRGLQETQYF.

This rearrangement joins TRBV5-6 to TRBJ2-5; no clear D gene. The CDR3 contains 14 residues. Germline values: CDR1 SGHDT, CDR2 YYEEEE. The V gene lost 1 base and the J gene lost 2 bases, with 9 bases spanning the gap. The CDR3 loop is CASSLIARQETQYF. CDR3 nucleotides: TGTGCCAGCAGCTTGATCGCGCGGCAAGAGACCCAGTACTTC. Variable domain in full (rest from reference TRBV5-6 and TRBJ2-5): DAGVTQSPTHLIKTRGQQVTLRCSPKSGHDTVSWYQQALGQGPQFIFQYYEEEERQRGNFPDRFSGHQFPNYSSELNVNALLLGDSALYLCASSLIARQETQYFGPGTRLLVL.

The V call is TRBV5-1, the J call TRBJ2-7, with D possibly matching TRBD2 (5 bases). The CDR3 contains 13 residues. CDR1 and CDR2 (germline): SGHRS, YFSETQ. The ends were cut back, 4 bases at V and 0 bases at J, with 8 bases in the middle. In DNA, the CDR3 is TGCGCCAGCAGCCGGGGAACCTCCTACGAGCAGTACTTC. It is translated as CASSRGTSYEQYF.

The chain employs TRBV29-1 and TRBJ1-2; D is unclear. The CDR3 loop spans 13 amino acids. Between the trimmed V and J ends, which lost 7 bases and 3 bases, there was a span of 15 bases. The germline gives CDR1 SQVTM, CDR2 ANQGSEA. This CDR3 is CSALGGPDYGYTF. CDR3 nucleotides: TGCAGCGCCTTGGGAGGGCCGGACTATGGCTACACCTTC.